Listed below are T cell receptor beta chains from one sample, sequenced in a study of early T cells in non-severe SARS-CoV-2 infection. TCRdb analysed the 5' RACE reads with MiXCR anew, one entry per CDR3 protein. This sample has some 32,000 distinct CDR3 sequences, with 6% to 7% found just once. Sequencing was carried out using whole blood. The origin of the receptors is an adult who was a healthcare worker with PCR-confirmed SARS-CoV-2 infection or an uninfected control (not recorded which). Each CDR3 is given with its conserved first and last residue. Each record gives: V gene, J gene, clone size, CDR3 protein. Clone size is given for some rows only: seen once, a few or many times, or a class if the clone is expanded.

V gene: TRBV12-3/TRBV12-4
J gene: TRBJ2-7
clone size: few
CDR3 protein: CASRKGLGEQYF

V gene: TRBV2
J gene: TRBJ1-6
clone size: .
CDR3 protein: CASSVQGISNNSPLHF

V gene: TRBV6-1
J gene: TRBJ1-2
clone size: many
CDR3 protein: CASSEAIGQGFYGYTF

V gene: TRBV29-1
J gene: TRBJ2-5
clone size: .
CDR3 protein: CSVRRQGVGETQYF

V gene: TRBV12-3/TRBV12-4
J gene: TRBJ1-2
clone size: many
CDR3 protein: CASSLGRDYGYTF

V gene: TRBV18
J gene: TRBJ2-1
clone size: many
CDR3 protein: CASSPSQERGEQFF

V gene: TRBV10-2
J gene: TRBJ1-1
clone size: .
CDR3 protein: CASSESMGQGGMNTEAFF

V gene: TRBV7-9
J gene: TRBJ2-7
clone size: many
CDR3 protein: CASSLGEEEQYF

V gene: TRBV2
J gene: TRBJ2-3
clone size: many
CDR3 protein: CASSVGTGVSTDTQYF

V gene: TRBV6-6
J gene: TRBJ2-3
clone size: many
CDR3 protein: CASSYDRMGTDTQYF

V gene: TRBV9
J gene: TRBJ1-1
clone size: many
CDR3 protein: CASSGRTGVNTEAFF

V gene: TRBV18
J gene: TRBJ2-1
clone size: .
CDR3 protein: CASSLTPGTGEINEQFF

V gene: TRBV11-2
J gene: TRBJ2-2
clone size: .
CDR3 protein: CASSFGQHTGELFF

V gene: TRBV20-1
J gene: TRBJ2-3
clone size: many
CDR3 protein: CSASADPDTQYF

V gene: TRBV3-1
J gene: TRBJ2-7
clone size: .
CDR3 protein: CASSQVRLAGEGPTYEQYF

V gene: TRBV20-1
J gene: TRBJ2-1
clone size: many
CDR3 protein: CSAKEAGGSYNEQFF